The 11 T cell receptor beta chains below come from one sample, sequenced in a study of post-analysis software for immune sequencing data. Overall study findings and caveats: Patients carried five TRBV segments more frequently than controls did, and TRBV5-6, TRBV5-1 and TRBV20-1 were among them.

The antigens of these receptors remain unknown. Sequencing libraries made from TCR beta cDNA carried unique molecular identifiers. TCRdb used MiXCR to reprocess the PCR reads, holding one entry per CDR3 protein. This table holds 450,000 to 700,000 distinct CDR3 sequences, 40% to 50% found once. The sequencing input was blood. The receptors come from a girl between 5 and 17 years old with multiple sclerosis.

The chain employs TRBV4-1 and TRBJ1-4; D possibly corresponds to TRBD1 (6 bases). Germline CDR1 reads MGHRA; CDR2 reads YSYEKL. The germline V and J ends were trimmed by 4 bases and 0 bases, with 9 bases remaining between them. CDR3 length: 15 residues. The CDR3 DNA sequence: TGCGCCAGCAGCCCCCGACAGGCAACTAATGAAAAACTGTTTTTT. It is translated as CASSPRQATNEKLFF.

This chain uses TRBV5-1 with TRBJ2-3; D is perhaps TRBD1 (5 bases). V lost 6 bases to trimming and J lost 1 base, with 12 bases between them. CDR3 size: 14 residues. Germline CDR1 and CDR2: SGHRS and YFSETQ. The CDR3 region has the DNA TGCGCCAGCACCCAGGGATCGGGCACAGATACGCAGTATTTT. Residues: CASTQGSGTDTQYF.

In nucleotides, the CDR3 is TGTGCCAGCAGCTTAAGGGGGACTTGGACTGGGGACCTGAGGGAGACCCAGTACTTC. Translation gives CASSLRGTWTGDLRETQYF. The rearrangement joins TRBV7-3 to TRBJ2-5; D is perhaps TRBD2 (6 bases). Germline V gene data show CDR1 as SGHTA and CDR2 as FQGTGA. There are 19 residues in the CDR3. V dropped 1 base and J dropped 5 bases, with 26 bases sitting between them.

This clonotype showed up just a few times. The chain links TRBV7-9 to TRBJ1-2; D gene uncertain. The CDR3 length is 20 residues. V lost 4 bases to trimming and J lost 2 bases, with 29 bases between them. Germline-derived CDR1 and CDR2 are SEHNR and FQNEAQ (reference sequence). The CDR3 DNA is TGTGCCAGCAGCTATCGAACGAGGGAGGATGTTATGGGGTTGAACTATGGCTACACCTTC. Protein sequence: CASSYRTREDVMGLNYGYTF.

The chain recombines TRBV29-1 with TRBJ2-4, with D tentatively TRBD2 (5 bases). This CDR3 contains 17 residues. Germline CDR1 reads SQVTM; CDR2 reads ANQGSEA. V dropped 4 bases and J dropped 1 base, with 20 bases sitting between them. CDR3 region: CSVVYGDPLLAKNIQYF. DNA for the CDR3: TGCAGCGTTGTCTACGGGGATCCCCTCTTGGCCAAAAACATTCAGTACTTC.

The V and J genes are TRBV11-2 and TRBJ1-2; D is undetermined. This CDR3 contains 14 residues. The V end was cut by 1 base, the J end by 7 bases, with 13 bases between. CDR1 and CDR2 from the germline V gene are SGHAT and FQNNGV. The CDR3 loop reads CASSLGQRSIGYTF. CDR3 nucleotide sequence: TGTGCCAGCAGCTTAGGGCAGAGGAGTATTGGCTACACCTTC.

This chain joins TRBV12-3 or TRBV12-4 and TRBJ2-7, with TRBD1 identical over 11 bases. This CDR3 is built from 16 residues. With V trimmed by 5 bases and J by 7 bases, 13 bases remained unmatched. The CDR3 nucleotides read TGTGCCAGCAGTGACCCTCGGGACAGGGGGATGGGGGAGCAGTACTTC. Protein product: CASSDPRDRGMGEQYF.

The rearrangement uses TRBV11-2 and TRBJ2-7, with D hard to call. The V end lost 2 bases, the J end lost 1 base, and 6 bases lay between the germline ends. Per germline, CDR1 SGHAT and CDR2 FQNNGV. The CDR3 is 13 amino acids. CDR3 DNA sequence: TGTGCCAGCAGCTTAATGTTGTCCTACGAGCAGTACTTC. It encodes CASSLMLSYEQYF.

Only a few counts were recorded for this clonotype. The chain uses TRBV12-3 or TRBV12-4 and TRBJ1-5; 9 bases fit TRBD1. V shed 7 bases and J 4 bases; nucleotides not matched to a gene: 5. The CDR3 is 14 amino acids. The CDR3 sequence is CASTLGQGNQPQHF. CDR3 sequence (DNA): TGTGCCAGCACCCTTGGACAGGGGAATCAGCCCCAGCATTTT.

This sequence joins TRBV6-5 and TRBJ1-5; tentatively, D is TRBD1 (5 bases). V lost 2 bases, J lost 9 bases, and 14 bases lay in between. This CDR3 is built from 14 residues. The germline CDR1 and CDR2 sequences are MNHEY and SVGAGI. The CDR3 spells CASSYTGVGWPQHF. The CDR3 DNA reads TGTGCCAGCAGTTACACGGGGGTAGGTTGGCCCCAGCATTTT.

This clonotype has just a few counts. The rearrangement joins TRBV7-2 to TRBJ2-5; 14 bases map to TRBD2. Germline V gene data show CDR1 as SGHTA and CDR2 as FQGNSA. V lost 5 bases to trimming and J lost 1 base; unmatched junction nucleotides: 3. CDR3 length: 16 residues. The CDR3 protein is CASSRTSGGPQETQYF. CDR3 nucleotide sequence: TGTGCCAGCAGCAGGACTAGCGGGGGGCCCCAAGAGACCCAGTACTTC.